This T cell receptor beta chain was observed in a study of blood T cells in healthy people across ages. With a J-beta primer mix and a sample-barcoded 5' primer, a second PCR ran roughly 6 to 12 cycles. Each cDNA molecule, via a template-switch adaptor with 12 random nucleotides, was tagged. TCRdb reanalysed the 5' RACE reads using MiXCR and keeps one entry per CDR3 protein. This sample carries roughly 1.5 million distinct CDR3 sequences, approximately 43% of them seen once, and the ten largest clones take 4%. The CDR3 runs 15 residues. Trimming cost V 7 bases and J 1 base; bases outside gene matches: 7.

This clonotype was sampled from a woman under 30 in good health. V and J are TRBV12-3 or TRBV12-4 and TRBJ2-1; 7 nucleotides match TRBD2. Sequencing was performed on blood. The CDR3 bases are TGTGCCAGCAATAGGCTAGCGGCTTCCTACAATGAGCAGTTCTTC. Translating gives CASNRLAASYNEQFF.